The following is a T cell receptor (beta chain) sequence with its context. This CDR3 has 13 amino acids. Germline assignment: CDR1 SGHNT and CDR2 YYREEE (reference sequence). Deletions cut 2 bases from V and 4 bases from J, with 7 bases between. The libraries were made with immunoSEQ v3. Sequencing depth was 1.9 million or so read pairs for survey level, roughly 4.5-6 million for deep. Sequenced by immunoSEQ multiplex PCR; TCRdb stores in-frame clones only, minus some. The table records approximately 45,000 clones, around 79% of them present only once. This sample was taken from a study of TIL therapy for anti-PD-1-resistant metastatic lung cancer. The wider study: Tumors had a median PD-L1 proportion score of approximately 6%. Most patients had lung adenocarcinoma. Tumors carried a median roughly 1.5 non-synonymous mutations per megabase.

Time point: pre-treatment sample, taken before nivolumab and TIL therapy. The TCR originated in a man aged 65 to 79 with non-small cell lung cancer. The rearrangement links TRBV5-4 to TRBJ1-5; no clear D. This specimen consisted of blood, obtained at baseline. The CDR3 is CASSFDGNQPQHF. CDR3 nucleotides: TGTGCCAGCAGCTTCGATGGGAATCAGCCCCAGCATTTT.